The TCR beta chain described here comes from a study of Graves' ophthalmopathy and Graves' hyperthyroidism. Moderate-to-severe activity, CAS ≥3, NOSPECS ≥4 and a duration under 3 months were seen in donors with ophthalmopathy. A diagnosis was made from clinical symptoms together with serum thyroxine, TRAb, thyroid ultrasound and orbital computed tomography. CDR3 regions of TCR beta were amplified from RNA transcripts. First-round RT-PCR with HTBI primers preceded a second-round multiplex PCR. TCRdb re-derived calls from the multiplex PCR reads in MiXCR, one entry per CDR3 protein. The sample has some 400,000 distinct CDR3 sequences, about 17% seen once. The CDR3 runs to 12 residues. With 6 bases removed from V and 9 bases from J, the gap between germline ends came to 15 bases.

The genes are TRBV12-3 or TRBV12-4 and TRBJ2-7; D not resolved. The sample taken for sequencing was peripheral blood. This TCR was sampled from a young woman with Graves' ophthalmopathy. The chain's CDR3 is CASRDGPHRQYF. The CDR3 DNA reads TGTGCCAGCAGGGATGGACCCCACAGGCAGTACTTC.